One and the same sample provided the 28 T cell receptor beta chains below, sequenced in a study of PD-L1 blockade in urothelial cancer. Only in-frame clones appear in the TCRdb table, and some are missing; sequencing was by immunoSEQ multiplex PCR. The sample gives roughly 26,000 clones, 75% to 90% of which show up once; about a third is in the top ten. Specimen: PBMCs, collected around atezolizumab (anti-PD-L1) treatment. The receptors were sampled from a man aged 55-75 years with urothelial cancer.

The J gene is TRBJ2-7, the V gene TRBV5-5, with D possibly matching TRBD1 (5 bases). This CDR3 contains 13 residues. The germline CDR1 and CDR2 sequences are SGHKS and YYEKEE (reference sequence). V lost 3 bases, J lost 6 bases, and 13 bases lay in between. In DNA, the CDR3 is TGTGCCAGCAGCTCAGGGCTATTTCGCGAGCAGTACTTC. Its translation: CASSSGLFREQYF. Using reference TRBV5-5 and TRBJ2-7 for the parts outside the CDR3, the full variable domain is DAGVTQSPTHLIKTRGQQVTLRCSPISGHKSVSWYQQVLGQGPQFIFQYYEKEERGRGNFPDRFSARQFPNYSSELNVNALLLGDSALYLCASSSGLFREQYFGPGTRLTVT.

This clone was observed a single time. The chain combines TRBV4-1 with TRBJ2-4; D unclear. Trimming removed 0 bases at V and 9 bases at J, with 12 bases between. CDR1 is MGHRA and CDR2 is YSYEKL in the germline V gene. The CDR3 length is 14 residues. The CDR3 region has the DNA TGCGCCAGCAGCCAAGATTCTGAGGTCAGCATTCAGTACTTC. Translation gives CASSQDSEVSIQYF.

V and J are TRBV7-3 and TRBJ2-3, with TRBD2 matching 11 bases. This CDR3 has 17 amino acids. The V and J ends lost 0 bases and 4 bases, in that order; junction bases with no gene match: 6. CDR1 is SGHTA, CDR2 FQGTGA, per germline. The CDR3 sequence: CASSLTRSGGASDTQYF. CDR3 nucleotide sequence: TGTGCCAGCAGCTTAACGCGTAGCGGGGGGGCGTCAGATACGCAGTATTTT.

The gene calls are TRBV2 and TRBJ2-5; D remains unclear. This CDR3 contains 13 residues. V lost 5 bases and J 1 base, leaving 8 bases between the germline ends. Germline lookup yields CDR1 SNHLY and CDR2 FYNNEI. As DNA, the CDR3 is TGTGCCAGCAGTTTAGTTCCCCAAGAGACCCAGTACTTC. Translating gives CASSLVPQETQYF.

V is TRBV19 and J is TRBJ2-2; TRBD2 agrees at 8 bases. There are 14 residues in the CDR3. Germline V gene sequence: CDR1 LNHDA, CDR2 SQIVND (reference sequence). The trim removed 7 bases at V and 1 base at J, leaving 2 bases unmatched. The CDR3 DNA reads TGTGCCAGTACCGCGGGGGGGAACACCGGGGAGCTGTTTTTT. Translating it yields CASTAGGNTGELFF. The full variable domain, completed using reference TRBV19 and TRBJ2-2, is DGGITQSPKYLFRKEGQNVTLSCEQNLNHDAMYWYRQDPGQGLRLIYYSQIVNDFQKGDIAEGYSVSREKKESFPLTVTSAQKNPTAFYLCASTAGGNTGELFFGEGSRLTVL.

This sequence joins TRBV5-6 and TRBJ2-5; 7 bases agree with TRBD2. This CDR3 spans 15 amino acids. The V segment lost 4 bases and the J segment 5 bases; nucleotides outside the gene matches: 11. Germline V CDR1 and CDR2: SGHDT, YYEEEE. The CDR3 DNA reads TGTGCCAGCAGCCCGGGCGGGGGAGGGAGGGAGACCCAGTACTTC. Residues: CASSPGGGGRETQYF. Full variable domain (remainder filled in from reference TRBV5-6 and TRBJ2-5): DAGVTQSPTHLIKTRGQQVTLRCSPKSGHDTVSWYQQALGQGPQFIFQYYEEEERQRGNFPDRFSGHQFPNYSSELNVNALLLGDSALYLCASSPGGGGRETQYFGPGTRLLVL.

CDR3 region: CASSQDQGGDQPQHF. In nucleotides, the CDR3 is TGCGCCAGCAGCCAAGATCAGGGGGGTGATCAGCCCCAGCATTTT. V is TRBV4-3 and J is TRBJ1-5, with 7 bases identical to TRBD1. The CDR3 sequence is 15 residues long. The germline CDR1 and CDR2 sequences are LGHNA and YSLEER. V lost 0 bases to trimming and J lost 5 bases; unmatched junction nucleotides: 4.

V and J are TRBV2 and TRBJ1-1, with 9 bases that match TRBD1. CDR1 and CDR2 (germline): SNHLY, FYNNEI. This CDR3 comprises 16 residues. The V segment lost 6 bases and the J segment 4 bases; nucleotides outside the gene matches: 12. CDR3 bases: TGTGCCAGCAGAGACCTTAGGACAGGGGAGAGCACTGAAGCTTTCTTT. Translation gives CASRDLRTGESTEAFF.

A single count supports this clone. The chain couples TRBV19 to TRBJ1-5; D not certain. Germline lookup yields CDR1 LNHDA and CDR2 SQIVND (reference sequence). This CDR3 is built from 15 residues. The ends were cut back, 6 bases at V and 0 bases at J, with 12 bases in the middle. CDR3 bases: TGTGCCAGTAGCCGCACATACAATAGCAATCAGCCCCAGCATTTT. This encodes CASSRTYNSNQPQHF.

This sequence joins TRBV6-5 and TRBJ2-2, with 8 bases identical to TRBD1. The CDR3 covers 14 residues. In germline, CDR1 is MNHEY, CDR2 SVGAGI. V trimming: 6 bases; J trimming: 4 bases; junction bases outside the gene matches: 4. CDR3 in amino acids: CASRMDRVTGELFF. The CDR3 DNA sequence: TGTGCCAGCAGGATGGACAGGGTCACCGGGGAGCTGTTTTTT.

This chain connects TRBV5-1 to TRBJ2-1; 7 bases agree with TRBD1. The V segment lost 4 bases and the J segment 10 bases; nucleotides outside the gene matches: 11. The CDR3 has 14 amino acids. CDR1 and CDR2 from the germline V gene are SGHRS and YFSETQ. The CDR3 region is CASSPTGPVSEQFF. The CDR3, as DNA: TGCGCCAGCAGCCCGACAGGGCCCGTGAGCGAGCAGTTCTTC.

The chain recombines TRBV7-2 with TRBJ1-6; a weak D match, TRBD1 (5 bases). Per the germline V gene, CDR1 is SGHTA and CDR2 is FQGNSA. The CDR3 consists of 16 residues. V lost 2 bases and J 9 bases, leaving 17 bases between the germline ends. The CDR3 spells CASSLRFGRVASPLHF. The DNA of the CDR3 is TGTGCCAGCAGCTTAAGGTTTGGCAGGGTGGCTTCACCCCTCCACTTT.

J is TRBJ2-5 and V is TRBV7-3, with 7 bases that match TRBD1. The trim removed 5 bases at V and 5 bases at J, leaving 11 bases unmatched. Germline CDR1 reads SGHTA; CDR2 reads FQGTGA. CDR3 length: 15 amino acids. CDR3 nucleotides: TGTGCCAGCAGCGCCCGACCCGACAGGGTTGAGACCCAGTACTTC. Translated, it gives CASSARPDRVETQYF.

This clone was counted between two and nine times. The same CDR3 can be traced to other DNA sequences in this sample. The V and J genes are TRBV6-5 and TRBJ2-2, with D unresolved. Per the germline V gene, CDR1 is MNHEY and CDR2 is SVGAGI. CDR3 length: 14 amino acids. The V end lost 2 bases, the J end lost 4 bases, and 8 bases lay between the germline ends. This chain's CDR3 is CASSYDSGTGELFF. CDR3 nucleotide sequence: TGTGCCAGCAGTTACGACTCGGGCACCGGGGAGCTGTTTTTT.

V and J are TRBV2 and TRBJ2-7, with a tentative D call TRBD1 (5 bases). V was trimmed by 9 bases and J by 5 bases, leaving 11 bases between them. The CDR3 sequence is 11 residues long. Germline CDR1 is SNHLY and CDR2 is FYNNEI. CDR3: CARSYRNEQYF. CDR3 DNA: TGTGCCAGGTCCTACAGGAACGAGCAGTACTTC.

The chain recombines TRBV5-1 with TRBJ2-7; maybe TRBD1 (6 bases). Trimming took 6 bases from V and 3 from J, leaving 13 bases between them. Germline V gives CDR1 SGHRS, CDR2 YFSETQ. The CDR3 has 13 amino acids. The chain's CDR3 is CASTSGTLYEQYF. CDR3 DNA sequence: TGCGCCAGCACCTCCGGGACACTCTACGAGCAGTACTTC.

The gene calls are TRBV6-6 and TRBJ2-1; 9 bases line up with TRBD2. Germline V gene lookup returns CDR1 MNHNY and CDR2 SVGAGI (reference sequence). The CDR3 is 15 amino acids. The trim removed 7 bases at V and 9 bases at J, leaving 13 bases unmatched. CDR3 bases: TGTGCCAGCATAGACGGGACTAGCAGCAGGGCTGAGCAGTTCTTC. The encoded protein is CASIDGTSSRAEQFF.

The chain links TRBV5-1 to TRBJ2-3; tentative D call: TRBD1 (6 bases). This CDR3 region has 13 residues. Germline CDR1 is SGHRS and CDR2 is YFSETQ. V lost 2 bases and J 5 bases, leaving 9 bases between the germline ends. As DNA, the CDR3 is TGCGCCAGCAGCTTTGCAGGGGAAGATACGCAGTATTTT. It translates to CASSFAGEDTQYF.

The rearrangement joins TRBV11-1 to TRBJ1-4; D is possibly TRBD1 (5 bases). This CDR3 has 14 amino acids. With 3 bases removed from V and 2 bases from J, the gap between germline ends came to 7 bases. The germline V gene has CDR1 SGHAT and CDR2 FQDESV (reference sequence). CDR3 sequence: CASSLKGTNEKLFF. The CDR3 DNA is TGTGCCAGCAGCTTGAAGGGGACTAATGAAAAACTGTTTTTT.

The count of this clone is one. This chain joins TRBV4-2 and TRBJ2-2; D may be TRBD2 (5 bases). Germline V gene lookup returns CDR1 LGHNA and CDR2 YNFKEQ. This CDR3 spans 16 amino acids. V was cut by 2 bases and J by 2 bases, with 12 bases left in between. This CDR3 reads CASSQSASRNTGELFF. For the CDR3, the DNA is TGTGCCAGCAGCCAATCTGCTAGCCGAAACACCGGGGAGCTGTTTTTT.

The V and J genes are TRBV9 and TRBJ1-2; 7 nucleotides agree with TRBD1. Germline CDR1 is SGDLS and CDR2 is YYNGEE. Unmatched junction bases numbered 5, after V lost 5 bases and J lost 4 bases. This CDR3 is 13 amino acids long. CDR3 nucleotide sequence: TGTGCCAGCAGGGAGACAGGGTCCTATGGCTACACCTTC. Protein product: CASRETGSYGYTF.

The chain employs TRBV2 and TRBJ1-3, with 10 bases fitting TRBD1. V gave up 4 bases and J gave up 2 bases; unmatched junction bases: 2. The CDR3 contains 15 residues. Germline V lookup: CDR1 SNHLY, CDR2 FYNNEI. The chain's CDR3 is CASSAGTGAGNTIYF. The CDR3 nucleotides read TGTGCCAGCAGTGCCGGGACAGGGGCTGGAAACACCATATATTTT. Filled out from reference TRBV2 and TRBJ1-3, the complete variable domain reads EPEVTQTPSHQVTQMGQEVILRCVPISNHLYFYWYRQILGQKVEFLVSFYNNEISEKSEIFDDQFSVERPDGSNFTLKIRSTKLEDSAMYFCASSAGTGAGNTIYFGEGSWLTVV.

The chain employs TRBV18 and TRBJ1-5; maybe TRBD1 (5 bases). V shed 3 bases and J shed 5 bases, with 8 bases lying between them. The germline CDR1 and CDR2 sequences are KGHSH and LQKENI. CDR3 size: 13 residues. CDR3 protein: CASSPDIYQPQHF. The CDR3 bases are TGTGCCAGCTCACCGGACATCTATCAGCCCCAGCATTTT.

The rearrangement links TRBV30 to TRBJ2-1, with 9 bases aligning to TRBD2. Trimming took 2 bases from V and 2 from J; bases not matched to a gene: 7. Germline assignment: CDR1 GTSNPN and CDR2 SVGIG (reference sequence). The CDR3 is 16 residues long. CDR3 coding DNA: TGTGCCTGGAGTAGGGGGGGACTAGCCGCCTACAATGAGCAGTTCTTC. Protein: CAWSRGGLAAYNEQFF.

The CDR3 region has the DNA TGCGCCAGCAGCTGGGGGGACAGGGCTGGCACCGGGGAGCTGTTTTTT. It translates to CASSWGDRAGTGELFF. The gene calls are TRBV5-1 and TRBJ2-2; 9 nucleotides align to TRBD1. Germline assignment: CDR1 SGHRS and CDR2 YFSETQ. The junction had 7 bases not matched to a gene; V was cut back by 3 bases and J by 4 bases. The CDR3 is 16 amino acids. The full variable domain, with the rest looked up from reference TRBV5-1 and TRBJ2-2, is KAGVTQTPRYLIKTRGQQVTLSCSPISGHRSVSWYQQTPGQGLQFLFEYFSETQRNKGNFPGRFSGRQFSNSRSEMNVSTLELGDSALYLCASSWGDRAGTGELFFGEGSRLTVL.

This clone has a single count. This chain joins TRBV2 and TRBJ1-4; TRBD1 might be the D (6 bases). CDR1 is SNHLY, CDR2 FYNNEI, per germline. The CDR3 contains 17 residues. Trimming stripped 2 bases from V and 0 bases from J, with 13 bases between. The DNA for the CDR3 is TGTGCCAGCAGTGAAAGTGGCAGGGGTACAACTAATGAAAAACTGTTTTTT. Amino acids: CASSESGRGTTNEKLFF.

J is TRBJ1-1 and V is TRBV29-1, with 11 bases fitting TRBD1. The CDR3 runs to 13 residues. Looked up from germline, CDR1 is SQVTM and CDR2 is ANQGSEA. Trimming removed 6 bases from V and 5 bases from J; junction bases left unmatched: 5. DNA for the CDR3: TGCAGCGTCCCCGGGACAGGGGGGACTGAAGCTTTCTTT. Its protein product is CSVPGTGGTEAFF.

V and J are TRBV5-5 and TRBJ2-3, with D perhaps TRBD2 (6 bases). Germline V gene data show CDR1 as SGHKS and CDR2 as YYEKEE (reference sequence). The CDR3 spans 15 residues. Deletions cut 7 bases from V and 6 bases from J, with 21 bases between. The CDR3 here is CASLTGGKLLDTQYF. As DNA, the CDR3 is TGTGCCAGCCTAACCGGCGGGAAACTGTTGGATACGCAGTATTTT.